Listed below are T cell receptor beta chains from one sample, sequenced in a study of cytomegalovirus exposure and HLA in healthy donors. Method: immunoSEQ multiplex PCR; TCRdb's copy keeps in-frame clones and lacks some. The sample includes some 90,000 clones, around 81% of them seen just once. The source material was PBMCs. The receptors were sampled from a man aged 25-45 years in good health and CMV-seronegative. Both conserved end residues are part of each CDR3. Fields, in order: CDR3 DNA, CDR3 protein, V gene, clone size, D gene, J gene. A D gene is named only where the DNA matches it firmly. Not every row has a clone size; where given, it reads once, few, many or a size class.

TGTGCCAGCAGCTTGGGCGGGGGCCAATACGAGCAGTACTTC | CASSLGGGQYEQYF | TRBV5-6 | NA | NA | TRBJ2-7
TGTGCCAGCAGCTTGTCAAGACAGGGCGTCTCCTACGAGCAGTACTTC | CASSLSRQGVSYEQYF | TRBV5-6 | NA | TRBD1 | TRBJ2-7
TGCGCCAGCAGTTCCACAGGGGCCAGCACAGATACGCAGTATTTT | CASSSTGASTDTQYF | TRBV10-1 | NA | TRBD1 | TRBJ2-3
TGTGCCAGTAGTAAACTAGCGTCGGTAGATACGCAGTATTTT | CASSKLASVDTQYF | TRBV19 | NA | TRBD2 | TRBJ2-3
TGTGCCAGCAGTGGAGACAGGTTGGGAGGCAATCAGCCCCAGCATTTT | CASSGDRLGGNQPQHF | TRBV6-1 | NA | NA | TRBJ1-5
TGCGCCAGCAGCCACGTCCCGGGACTAGCGGGAGGGGACAATGAGCAGTTCTTC | CASSHVPGLAGGDNEQFF | TRBV5-1 | few | TRBD2 | TRBJ2-1
TGTGCCAGCAGCAGGGGTCGGAACTATAATTCACCCCTCCACTTT | CASSRGRNYNSPLHF | TRBV4-2 | NA | NA | TRBJ1-6
TGTGCCAGCAGTGTGGACCGGCTTGGGGGCTCACCCCTCCACTTT | CASSVDRLGGSPLHF | TRBV2 | NA | NA | TRBJ1-6
TGTGCCAGCAGCAACGACAGGGGGTACACTGAAGCTTTCTTT | CASSNDRGYTEAFF | TRBV9 | NA | TRBD1 | TRBJ1-1
TGTGCCAGCAGGCAGACAGGGAGAGGGGAATCGGATACGCAGTATTTT | CASRQTGRGESDTQYF | TRBV5-6 | NA | TRBD1 | TRBJ2-3
TGCAGCGTGACACAGGGTCAGATCGTAGATACGCAGTATTTT | CSVTQGQIVDTQYF | TRBV29-1 | NA | NA | TRBJ2-3
TGTGCCAGCTCACCTCGAGACGACAGCTACACTGAAGCTTTCTTT | CASSPRDDSYTEAFF | TRBV18 | NA | NA | TRBJ1-1
TGTGCCGCAGGGGTCGGTTACACAGATACGCAGTATTTT | CAAGVGYTDTQYF | TRBV10-3 | NA | NA | TRBJ2-3
TGTGCCAGCAGTTACTCGAACTGGGAGGGCACAGATACGCAGTATTTT | CASSYSNWEGTDTQYF | TRBV6-5 | NA | NA | TRBJ2-3
TGTGCCAGCAGTCGGGACAGTTTCTACGAGCAGTACTTC | CASSRDSFYEQYF | TRBV6-6 | NA | TRBD1 | TRBJ2-7
TGTGCCAGCAGTCCGACACCGAACACTGAAGCTTTCTTT | CASSPTPNTEAFF | TRBV6-5 | few | NA | TRBJ1-1
TGCGCCAGCAGCCCGGACAGGGTAGGGGAAAAACTGTTTTTT | CASSPDRVGEKLFF | TRBV5-1 | NA | TRBD1 | TRBJ1-4
TGTGCCAGTAGCCCTACAGGGCCCGGGGAGCTGTTTTTT | CASSPTGPGELFF | TRBV19 | NA | NA | TRBJ2-2
TGTGCCAGCAGCAAAACAGGGACCGGTTACTATGGCTACACCTTC | CASSKTGTGYYGYTF | TRBV6-5 | NA | NA | TRBJ1-2
TGCGCCAGCAGCCCGGTGGGGCCGACTAGCTTCAATGAGCAGTTCTTC | CASSPVGPTSFNEQFF | TRBV5-1 | NA | TRBD2 | TRBJ2-1
TGTGCCAGCAGCTTCCGGACTAGCGTAAACAATGAGCAGTTCTTC | CASSFRTSVNNEQFF | TRBV7-2 | NA | TRBD2 | TRBJ2-1
TGCGCCAGCAGCCAACGCAGGGGATCCACAGATACGCAGTATTTT | CASSQRRGSTDTQYF | TRBV4-1 | NA | NA | TRBJ2-3
TGTGCCAGCAGCTTAGCATGGGGCTTAGGCTACGAGCAGTACTTC | CASSLAWGLGYEQYF | TRBV7-2 | NA | NA | TRBJ2-7
TGTGCCAGCAGCTTGAGTGTCACCGGGGAGCTGTTTTTT | CASSLSVTGELFF | TRBV7-3 | once | NA | TRBJ2-2
TGTGCCAGCTCAACTACGCTGAACACTGAAGCTTTCTTT | CASSTTLNTEAFF | TRBV18 | NA | NA | TRBJ1-1
TGCGCCAGCAGTCCGGGGACACTTTCCCTACTAACCGGGGAGCTGTTTTTT | CASSPGTLSLLTGELFF | TRBV10-1 | NA | NA | TRBJ2-2
TGCGCCAGCAGCTTGGGGACAGGGGAGGGTACTGAAGCTTTCTTT | CASSLGTGEGTEAFF | TRBV5-1 | once | TRBD1 | TRBJ1-1
TGTGCCAGCAAGCCAGGGACCTACAATGAGCAGTTCTTC | CASKPGTYNEQFF | TRBV27 | once | NA | TRBJ2-1
TGCAGCGTTCTTGGGGCAGGGAACACAGATACGCAGTATTTT | CSVLGAGNTDTQYF | TRBV29-1 | once | NA | TRBJ2-3
TGCGCCAGCAGCTTACTTCCGGGACTAGCTTCAGATACGCAGTATTTT | CASSLLPGLASDTQYF | TRBV5-1 | NA | TRBD2 | TRBJ2-3
TGCGCCAGCAGTGAGAGGGGCGGGGGTGAGCAGTTCTTC | CASSERGGGEQFF | TRBV10-1 | NA | TRBD2 | TRBJ2-1
TGTGCCAGCAGCCTCCTGTCGGGACTGGCGGAGCAGTTCTTC | CASSLLSGLAEQFF | TRBV7-2 | once | NA | TRBJ2-1
TGCGCCAGCAGTCGGCGAAGCGGAGCGGGGAATGAGCAGTTCTTC | CASSRRSGAGNEQFF | TRBV10-1 | NA | TRBD2 | TRBJ2-1
TGTGCCAGCAGCTTGCCCGGTAGGGGGCCTGGAAACACCATATATTTT | CASSLPGRGPGNTIYF | TRBV5-8 | NA | TRBD1 | TRBJ1-3
TGTGCCAGCAGCCTATTCAGGAGGGTTGGTAACACCGGGGAGCTGTTTTTT | CASSLFRRVGNTGELFF | TRBV7-9 | NA | NA | TRBJ2-2
TGTGCCAGCAGTCGACAGGGGAACACTGAAGCTTTCTTT | CASSRQGNTEAFF | TRBV6-6 | NA | TRBD1 | TRBJ1-1
TGCGCCAGCAGCCAAGATCTGACAGGTGGCCCCTACGCGCAGTACTTC | CASSQDLTGGPYAQYF | TRBV4-3 | NA | NA | TRBJ2-7
TGTGCCAGCAGCTTATCGTTGTTGCGGGGGGGCGGCGGGGAGCTGTTTTTT | CASSLSLLRGGGGELFF | TRBV7-2 | NA | TRBD2 | TRBJ2-2
TGTGCCAGTACCCGACAGGGGGCGATGAGCACTGAAGCTTTCTTT | CASTRQGAMSTEAFF | TRBV19 | NA | TRBD1 | TRBJ1-1
TGTGCCAGCAGCCAAGAGCCTAGCGGGAGCCCCGATACGCAGTATTTT | CASSQEPSGSPDTQYF | TRBV4-2 | NA | TRBD2 | TRBJ2-3
TGTGCCAGCAGCTTCGCAGATACGCAGTATTTT | CASSFADTQYF | TRBV11-1 | NA | NA | TRBJ2-3
TGTGCCAGTAGTATTTCGGTAAATCAGCCCCAGCATTTT | CASSISVNQPQHF | TRBV19 | NA | NA | TRBJ1-5
TGTGCCAGCAGCGGCCGGATCGGACTAGCGGGAGGAACGCAGTATTTT | CASSGRIGLAGGTQYF | TRBV11-2 | NA | TRBD2 | TRBJ2-3
TGTGCCAGCAGCGATTCAGGACACTCGAACACTGAAGCTTTCTTT | CASSDSGHSNTEAFF | TRBV9 | few | NA | TRBJ1-1
TGCGCCAGCAGCCAAGATGGGTTGCGGGACGGTGAGCAGTTCTTC | CASSQDGLRDGEQFF | TRBV4-1 | NA | NA | TRBJ2-1
TGCAGCCCGATGGGGGGAGGTGAGCAGTTCTTC | CSPMGGGEQFF | TRBV29-1 | NA | NA | TRBJ2-1
TGCGCCAGCAGCCGGTCGGGGACTAGCGGTTTTGGGGGCACAGATACGCAGTATTTT | CASSRSGTSGFGGTDTQYF | TRBV5-1 | once | TRBD2 | TRBJ2-3
TGTGCCAGCAGTGAAGATGCGGGACCATACAATGAGCAGTTCTTC | CASSEDAGPYNEQFF | TRBV6-1 | NA | NA | TRBJ2-1
TGTGCCAGTAGTAGCGGCAGGGTGAACACCGGGGAGCTGTTTTTT | CASSSGRVNTGELFF | TRBV19 | NA | NA | TRBJ2-2
TGCGCCAGCAGCTTTATTAGCCGGGCAGGGGATGGCTACACCTTC | CASSFISRAGDGYTF | TRBV5-1 | NA | NA | TRBJ1-2
TGTGCCACAAAAGATTTGTTGAGGGGCTACACCTTC | CATKDLLRGYTF | TRBV28 | NA | NA | TRBJ1-2
TGTGCTAGTGGTTTGGCGGGGGGAGAAGGAAACACCATATATTTT | CASGLAGGEGNTIYF | TRBV12-5 | NA | NA | TRBJ1-3
TGCGCCAGCAGTGAGTCAACTAGCGGGTTGAGTGAGCAGTTCTTC | CASSESTSGLSEQFF | TRBV10-2 | once | TRBD2 | TRBJ2-1
TGCGCCAGCAGCCGGTCGACAGGGTCCTCCTACGAGCAGTACTTC | CASSRSTGSSYEQYF | TRBV4-1 | NA | TRBD1 | TRBJ2-7
TGTGCCAGCTCATCTGGACAGGAAGAGACCCAGTACTTC | CASSSGQEETQYF | TRBV18 | NA | TRBD1 | TRBJ2-5
TGCGCCAGCAGTGAGTCGACCGCTAGCGGAGACACCAATGAGCAGTTCTTC | CASSESTASGDTNEQFF | TRBV10-1 | NA | TRBD2 | TRBJ2-1
TGTGCCAGCAGTTTATCTCAGGGGTCCGGAAACACCATATATTTT | CASSLSQGSGNTIYF | TRBV27 | NA | NA | TRBJ1-3